This TCR beta chain is from a study of CD8 T cells in ankylosing spondylitis. Findings and caveats of the study: From matched ankylosing spondylitis synovial fluid, disease-linked clones were reportedly recovered at significantly enriched levels.

V lost 1 base to trimming and J lost 0 bases, with 10 bases between them. The CDR3 sequence is 16 residues long. Germline loops: CDR1 SGHRS, CDR2 YFSETQ. Many counts were recorded for this clonotype. Its antigen is not known. In TCRdb, the 5' RACE reads were re-called with MiXCR into one record per CDR3 protein. In the table there are 250,000 to 400,000 distinct CDR3 sequences, roughly 12% of which are singletons. Sequencing was performed on blood, either unsorted or a sorted T cell fraction (not recorded which). This rearrangement joins TRBV5-1 to TRBJ2-2; D not certain. This sequence was found in a female donor with ankylosing spondylitis or in good health (not recorded which). Here the CDR3 reads CASSLKTEPNTGELFF. CDR3 coding DNA: TGCGCCAGCAGCTTGAAAACCGAGCCGAACACCGGGGAGCTGTTTTTT.